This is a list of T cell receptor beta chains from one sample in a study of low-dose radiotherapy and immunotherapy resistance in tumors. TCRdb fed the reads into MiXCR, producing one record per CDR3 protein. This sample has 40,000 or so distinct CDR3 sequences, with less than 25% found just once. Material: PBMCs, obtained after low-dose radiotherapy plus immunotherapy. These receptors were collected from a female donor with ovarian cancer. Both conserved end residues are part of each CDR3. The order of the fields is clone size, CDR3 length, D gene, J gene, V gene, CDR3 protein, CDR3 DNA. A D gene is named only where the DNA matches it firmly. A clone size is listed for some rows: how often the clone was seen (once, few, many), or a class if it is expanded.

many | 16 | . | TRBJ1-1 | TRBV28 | CASSLPPKGGNTEAFF | TGTGCCAGCAGTTTACCACCAAAAGGGGGTAACACTGAAGCTTTCTTT
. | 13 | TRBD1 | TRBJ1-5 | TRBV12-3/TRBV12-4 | CASTDRGNQPQHF | TGTGCCAGCACCGACAGGGGCAATCAGCCCCAGCATTTT
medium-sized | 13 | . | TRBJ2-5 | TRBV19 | CASSRGAWETQYF | TGTGCCAGTAGTCGAGGGGCCTGGGAGACCCAGTACTTC
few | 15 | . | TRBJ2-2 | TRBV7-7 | CASSLWNANTGELFF | TGTGCCAGCAGCTTATGGAACGCGAACACCGGGGAGCTGTTTTTT
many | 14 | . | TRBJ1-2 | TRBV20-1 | CSASGEANNYGYTF | TGCAGTGCTAGTGGGGAGGCCAATAACTATGGCTACACCTTC
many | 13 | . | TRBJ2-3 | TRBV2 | CASMDTRVDTQYF | TGTGCCAGCATGGACACCCGAGTAGATACGCAGTATTTT
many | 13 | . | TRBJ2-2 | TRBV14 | CASSHTGTGELFF | TGTGCCAGCAGCCATACAGGCACCGGGGAGCTGTTTTTT
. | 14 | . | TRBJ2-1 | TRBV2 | CASSDPRLDYEQFF | TGTGCCAGCAGCGACCCACGCCTTGATTATGAGCAGTTCTTC
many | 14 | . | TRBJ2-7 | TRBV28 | CASSLSGLSYEQYF | TGTGCCAGCAGTTTATCGGGACTCTCCTACGAGCAGTACTTC
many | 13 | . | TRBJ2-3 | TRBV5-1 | CASRSKSTDTQYF | TGCGCCAGCAGATCCAAGTCCACAGATACGCAGTATTTT
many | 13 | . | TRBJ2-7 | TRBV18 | CASSPNRDGEQYF | TGTGCCAGCTCACCAAACAGGGACGGCGAGCAGTACTTC
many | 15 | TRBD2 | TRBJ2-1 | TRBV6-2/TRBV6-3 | CATKLGTSVYNEQFF | TGTGCCACCAAGCTCGGGACTAGCGTATACAATGAGCAGTTCTTC
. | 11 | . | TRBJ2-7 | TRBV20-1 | CSARGAYEQYF | TGCAGTGCTAGGGGCGCCTACGAGCAGTACTTC
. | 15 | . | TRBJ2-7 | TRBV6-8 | CASSEGTGPSYEQYF | TGTGCCAGCAGTGAAGGCACAGGGCCCTCCTACGAGCAGTACTTC
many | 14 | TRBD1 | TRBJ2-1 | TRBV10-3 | CAISRQGAIDEQFF | TGTGCCATCTCCAGGCAGGGGGCGATTGATGAGCAGTTCTTC
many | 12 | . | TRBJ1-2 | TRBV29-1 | CSVDAQLRGYTF | TGCAGCGTTGATGCGCAGTTACGTGGCTACACCTTC
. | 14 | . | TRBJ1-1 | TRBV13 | CASSLERGNTEAFF | TGTGCCAGCAGCTTAGAGAGGGGGAACACTGAAGCTTTCTTT
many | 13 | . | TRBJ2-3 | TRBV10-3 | CAIRPAGTDTQYF | TGTGCCATCAGGCCAGCCGGCACAGATACGCAGTATTTT
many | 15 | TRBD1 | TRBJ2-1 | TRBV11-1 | CASSLQTGIANEQFF | TGTGCCAGCAGCTTACAGACAGGGATCGCGAATGAGCAGTTCTTC
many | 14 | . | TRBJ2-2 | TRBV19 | CASSIEKGGGELFF | TGTGCCAGTAGTATAGAGAAGGGAGGAGGGGAGCTGTTTTTT
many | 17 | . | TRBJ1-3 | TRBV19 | CASSKGREGSSGNTIYF | TGTGCCAGTAGTAAAGGCAGAGAAGGGAGCTCTGGAAACACCATATATTTT
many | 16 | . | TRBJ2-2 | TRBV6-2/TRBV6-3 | CASSVARESYTGELFF | TGTGCCAGCAGTGTAGCCAGGGAGAGTTACACCGGGGAGCTGTTTTTT
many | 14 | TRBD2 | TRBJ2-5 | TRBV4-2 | CASSQGLAQETQYF | TGTGCCAGCAGCCAAGGACTAGCTCAAGAGACCCAGTACTTC
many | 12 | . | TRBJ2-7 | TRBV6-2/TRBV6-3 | CASRRSSYEQYF | TGTGCCAGCAGAAGGAGCTCCTACGAGCAGTACTTC
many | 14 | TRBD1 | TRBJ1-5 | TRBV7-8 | CASSFGTGSQPQHF | TGTGCCAGCAGCTTCGGGACAGGGAGTCAGCCCCAGCATTTT
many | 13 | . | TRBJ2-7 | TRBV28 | CASSLHLSYEQYF | TGTGCCAGCAGTTTGCACCTCTCCTACGAGCAGTACTTC
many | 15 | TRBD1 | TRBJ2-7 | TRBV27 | CASSPLRTGVYEQYF | TGTGCCAGCAGCCCGCTGAGAACAGGGGTCTACGAGCAGTACTTC
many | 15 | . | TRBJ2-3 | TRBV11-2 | CASSVAGTASDTQYF | TGTGCCAGCAGCGTGGCGGGGACAGCCTCAGATACGCAGTATTTT
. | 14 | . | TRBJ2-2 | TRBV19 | CASSMGVKAGELFF | TGTGCCAGTAGTATGGGAGTCAAGGCCGGGGAGCTGTTTTTT
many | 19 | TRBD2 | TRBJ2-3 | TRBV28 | CASSFSRGGSGSMTDTQYF | TGTGCCAGCAGTTTCTCCAGGGGGGGTAGCGGGAGTATGACAGATACGCAGTATTTT
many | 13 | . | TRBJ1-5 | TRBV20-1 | CSASVGAGQPQHF | TGCAGTGCTAGCGTGGGGGCCGGTCAGCCCCAGCATTTT
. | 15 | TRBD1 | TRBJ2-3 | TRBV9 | CASSVGQGPTDTQYF | TGTGCCAGCAGCGTAGGACAGGGCCCCACAGATACGCAGTATTTT
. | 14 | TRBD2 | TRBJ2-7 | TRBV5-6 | CASSFGTTPYEQYF | TGTGCCAGCAGCTTCGGGACTACTCCCTACGAGCAGTACTTC
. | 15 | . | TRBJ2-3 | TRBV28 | CASSFSAGRTDTQYF | TGTGCCAGCAGTTTTTCGGCGGGACGGACAGATACGCAGTATTTT
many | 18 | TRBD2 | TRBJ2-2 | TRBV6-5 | CASSPRTLLATNTGELFF | TGTGCCAGCAGTCCTAGAACTTTACTAGCGACGAACACCGGGGAGCTGTTTTTT
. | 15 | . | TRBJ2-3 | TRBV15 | CATSSWSQGADTQYF | TGTGCCACCAGCAGTTGGTCCCAGGGCGCAGATACGCAGTATTTT
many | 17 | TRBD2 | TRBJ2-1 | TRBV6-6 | CASSRGVTSGGRNEQFF | TGTGCCAGCAGTCGCGGGGTGACTAGCGGGGGTCGGAATGAGCAGTTCTTC
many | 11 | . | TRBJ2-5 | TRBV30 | CAWGGMGTQYF | TGTGCCTGGGGGGGGATGGGGACCCAGTACTTC
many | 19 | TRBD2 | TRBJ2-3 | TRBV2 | CASSRDRTSGGTGADTQYF | TGTGCCAGCAGTAGGGACCGGACTAGCGGGGGCACCGGGGCAGATACGCAGTATTTT
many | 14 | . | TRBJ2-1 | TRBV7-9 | CASSLAGPHNEQFF | TGTGCCAGCAGCTTAGCGGGACCCCACAATGAGCAGTTCTTC
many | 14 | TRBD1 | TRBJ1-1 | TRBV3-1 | CASSLGTGNTEAFF | TGTGCCAGCAGCCTGGGGACAGGGAACACTGAAGCTTTCTTT
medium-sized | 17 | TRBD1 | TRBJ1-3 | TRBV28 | CASTETGTAISGNTIYF | TGTGCCAGCACCGAGACCGGGACAGCCATCTCTGGAAACACCATATATTTT
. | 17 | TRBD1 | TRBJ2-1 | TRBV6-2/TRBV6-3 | CASATPPGQGNRGEQFF | TGTGCCAGCGCCACTCCTCCGGGACAGGGGAATCGGGGTGAGCAGTTCTTC
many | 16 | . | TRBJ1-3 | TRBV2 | CASIKGQPSSGNTIYF | TGTGCCAGCATCAAAGGACAGCCGAGCTCTGGAAACACCATATATTTT
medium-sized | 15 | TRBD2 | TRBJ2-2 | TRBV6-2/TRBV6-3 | CASTPGGVNTGELFF | TGTGCCAGCACCCCGGGGGGGGTGAACACCGGGGAGCTGTTTTTT
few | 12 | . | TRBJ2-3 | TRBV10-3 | CATTGGGDTQYF | TGTGCCACGACCGGGGGAGGAGATACGCAGTATTTT
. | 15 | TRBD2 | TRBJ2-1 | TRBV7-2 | CASSLIPDGRTQQFF | TGTGCCAGCAGCTTAATCCCTGACGGGAGGACCCAGCAGTTCTTC
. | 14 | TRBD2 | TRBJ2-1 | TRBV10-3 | CAISDTGTSNEQFF | TGTGCCATCAGTGACACCGGGACTAGCAATGAGCAGTTCTTC
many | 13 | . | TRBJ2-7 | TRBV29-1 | CSVRGTVMNEQYF | TGCAGCGTCCGGGGTACAGTTATGAACGAGCAGTACTTC
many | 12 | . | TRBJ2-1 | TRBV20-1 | CSARNSNNEQFF | TGCAGTGCTAGAAACTCGAACAATGAGCAGTTCTTC
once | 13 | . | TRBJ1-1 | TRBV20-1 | CSARQQLNTEAFF | TGCAGTGCTAGACAACAGCTGAACACTGAAGCTTTCTTT
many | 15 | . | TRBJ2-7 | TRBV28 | CASNLQRTVLYEQYF | TGTGCCAGCAATCTCCAGCGGACAGTACTCTACGAGCAGTACTTC
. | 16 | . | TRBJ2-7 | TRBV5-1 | CASSTNPSGLVGEQYF | TGCGCCAGCAGCACCAACCCCTCGGGTCTGGTGGGCGAGCAGTACTTC
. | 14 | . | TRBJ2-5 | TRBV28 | CASSLGLHQETQYF | TGTGCCAGCAGTTTAGGCCTCCACCAAGAGACCCAGTACTTC
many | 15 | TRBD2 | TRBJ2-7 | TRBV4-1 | CASSLLAGVPYEQYF | TGCGCCAGCAGCCTATTAGCGGGGGTCCCCTACGAGCAGTACTTC
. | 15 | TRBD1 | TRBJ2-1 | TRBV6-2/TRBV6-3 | CASSADRGSYNEQFF | TGTGCCAGCAGTGCGGACAGGGGTTCCTACAATGAGCAGTTCTTC
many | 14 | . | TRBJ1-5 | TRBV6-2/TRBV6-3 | CASRGAPEPQPQHF | TGTGCCAGCAGGGGGGCCCCGGAGCCTCAGCCCCAGCATTTT
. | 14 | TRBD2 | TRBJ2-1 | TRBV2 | CASSGLAGGNEQFF | TGTGCCAGCAGTGGACTAGCGGGAGGGAATGAGCAGTTCTTC
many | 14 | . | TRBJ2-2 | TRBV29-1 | CSVGQPSDTGELFF | TGCAGCGTTGGACAGCCGTCGGACACCGGGGAGCTGTTTTTT
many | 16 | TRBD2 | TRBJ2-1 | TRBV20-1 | CSARGPGTSSYNEQFF | TGCAGTGCTAGAGGGCCCGGGACTAGCTCCTACAATGAGCAGTTCTTC